These 4 T cell receptor beta chains came from one sample sequenced in a study of T cell repertoires in cytomegalovirus infection (dated by TCRdb to between 2019 and 2020). The treatment or condition label for this specimen denotes: in vitro stimulation with specific CMV peptide epitopes to enrich CMV-specific T cells. The listed sequencing device is Illumina HiSeq 1500. The public reads were quality trimmed at Q25 with fastp and then assembled into clones with MiXCR by TCRdb, keeping productive beta chains. Merged by CDR3 protein, the rows form single entries marked with the most common genes and DNA. The sample has 51,000 or so distinct CDR3 sequences on record, 15% to 20% of them singletons. About 80% of the sample is taken by the ten largest. The antigens for these receptors are not known. Sequences were derived from CD8+ T cells from cultured PBMCs, sampled from culture after CMV antigen stimulation. Receptor source: a human donor in good health (CMV status not recorded). Some clones in this sample may be carry-over from other donors' samples.

This chain joins TRBV6-2 or TRBV6-3 and TRBJ1-1; 9 positions match TRBD1. There are 15 residues in the CDR3. Germline assignment: CDR1 MNHEY and CDR2 SVGEGT. The ends lost 5 bases at V and 5 bases at J; junction bases unmatched: 9. The CDR3, as DNA: TGTGCCAGCAGTATCACTGACAGGGGGAAAACTGAAGCTTTCTTT. Protein: CASSITDRGKTEAFF.

This sequence joins TRBV29-1 and TRBJ2-1; unclear D gene. The CDR3 totals 11 residues. The V end lost 6 bases, the J end lost 5 bases, and 8 bases lay between the germline ends. The germline V gene encodes CDR1 SQVTM and CDR2 ANQGSEA. The CDR3 here is CSVRRDNEQFF. CDR3 nucleotide sequence: TGCAGCGTGCGAAGGGACAATGAGCAGTTCTTC.

The chain has TRBV4-2 and TRBJ2-5, with 11 nucleotides matching TRBD2. The V and J ends lost 2 bases and 7 bases, in that order; junction bases with no gene match: 12. The CDR3 extends over 17 amino acids. Germline-derived CDR1 and CDR2 are LGHNA and YNFKEQ. The CDR3 sequence: CASSQRLAGREKRTQYF. The DNA of the CDR3 is TGTGCCAGCAGCCAAAGACTAGCGGGGAGAGAAAAGAGGACCCAGTACTTC.

V is TRBV7-9 and J is TRBJ2-7; 9 bases are shared with TRBD1. This CDR3 comprises 15 residues. The germline gives CDR1 SEHNR, CDR2 FQNEAQ (reference sequence). Trimming cost V 5 bases and J 5 bases; bases outside gene matches: 10. The DNA for the CDR3 is TGTGCCAGCAGCCCCCGGGACAGGGAATGGAACGAGCAGTACTTC. Protein: CASSPRDREWNEQYF.